This T cell receptor (beta chain) is drawn from a study of blood T cell repertoires in COVID-19. Study-level background: The United States, Italy and Spain were the sources of the acute and convalescent COVID-19 samples.

Using immunoSEQ multiplex PCR, the repertoire was profiled, and TCRdb retains in-frame clones only, with some absent. The sample has about 230,000 clones, just over 85% seen once; the top ten hold 9.5% to 13%. With V trimmed by 2 bases and J by 4 bases, 1 base remained unmatched. Germline V lookup: CDR1 SGHDN, CDR2 FVKESK. This CDR3 has 13 amino acids. The specimen sequenced was peripheral blood. This chain joins TRBV14 and TRBJ2-7; 8 positions match TRBD2. The TCR sequence derives from a middle-aged man with COVID-19, enrolled during active disease. The CDR3 nucleotides are TGTGCCAGCAGCCAACCGGGGGGGTACGAGCAGTACTTC. It specifies CASSQPGGYEQYF.